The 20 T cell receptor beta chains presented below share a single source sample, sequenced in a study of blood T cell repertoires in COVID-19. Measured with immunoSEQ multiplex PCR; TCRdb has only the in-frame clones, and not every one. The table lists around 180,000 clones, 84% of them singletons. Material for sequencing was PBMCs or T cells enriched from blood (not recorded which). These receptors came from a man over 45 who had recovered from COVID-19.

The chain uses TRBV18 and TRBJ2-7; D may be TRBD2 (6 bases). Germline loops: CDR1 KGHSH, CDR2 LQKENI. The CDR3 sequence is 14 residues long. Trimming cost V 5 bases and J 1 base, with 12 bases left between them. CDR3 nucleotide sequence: TGTGCCAGCTCATCAGCAGGAGGGTCCTACGAGCAGTACTTC. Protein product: CASSSAGGSYEQYF. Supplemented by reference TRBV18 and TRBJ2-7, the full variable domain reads NAGVMQNPRHLVRRRGQEARLRCSPMKGHSHVYWYRQLPEEGLKFMVYLQKENIIDESGMPKERFSAEFPKEGPSILRIQQVVRGDSAAYFCASSSAGGSYEQYFGPGTRLTVT.

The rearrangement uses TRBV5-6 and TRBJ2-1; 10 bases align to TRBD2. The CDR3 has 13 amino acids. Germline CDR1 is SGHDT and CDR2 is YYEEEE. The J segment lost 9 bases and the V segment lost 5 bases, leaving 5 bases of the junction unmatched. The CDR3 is CASRAGTSAEQFF. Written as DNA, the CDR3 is TGTGCCAGCAGAGCCGGGACTAGCGCTGAGCAGTTCTTC.

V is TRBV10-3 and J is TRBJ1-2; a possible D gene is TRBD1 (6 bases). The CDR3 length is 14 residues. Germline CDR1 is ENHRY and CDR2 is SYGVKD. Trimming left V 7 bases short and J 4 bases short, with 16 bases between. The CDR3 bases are TGTGCCATCACCTCCTCGGGACACTTCTATGGCTACACCTTC. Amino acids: CAITSSGHFYGYTF.

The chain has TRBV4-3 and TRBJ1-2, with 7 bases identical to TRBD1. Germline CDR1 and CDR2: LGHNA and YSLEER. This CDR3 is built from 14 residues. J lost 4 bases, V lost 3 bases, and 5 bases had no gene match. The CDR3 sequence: CASSQSPGGYGYTF. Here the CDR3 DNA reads TGCGCCAGCAGCCAGAGCCCAGGGGGCTATGGCTACACCTTC.

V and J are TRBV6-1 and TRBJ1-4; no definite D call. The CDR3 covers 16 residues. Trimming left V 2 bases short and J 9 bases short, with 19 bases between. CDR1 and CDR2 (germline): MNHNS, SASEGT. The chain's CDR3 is CASSESSRHAGKKLFF. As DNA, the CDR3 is TGTGCCAGCAGTGAATCGTCTCGACACGCCGGGAAAAAACTGTTTTTT.

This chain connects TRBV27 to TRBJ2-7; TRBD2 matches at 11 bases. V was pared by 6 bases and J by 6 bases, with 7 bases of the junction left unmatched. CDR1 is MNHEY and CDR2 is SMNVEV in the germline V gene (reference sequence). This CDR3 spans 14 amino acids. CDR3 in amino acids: CASRRRLAGLEQYF. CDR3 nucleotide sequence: TGTGCCAGCAGACGAAGACTAGCGGGGCTCGAGCAGTACTTC.

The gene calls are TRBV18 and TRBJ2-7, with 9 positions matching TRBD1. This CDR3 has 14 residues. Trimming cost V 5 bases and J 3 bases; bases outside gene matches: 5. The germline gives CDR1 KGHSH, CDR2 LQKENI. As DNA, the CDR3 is TGTGCCAGCTCAATCCGGGACAGGGACTACGAGCAGTACTTC. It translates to CASSIRDRDYEQYF.

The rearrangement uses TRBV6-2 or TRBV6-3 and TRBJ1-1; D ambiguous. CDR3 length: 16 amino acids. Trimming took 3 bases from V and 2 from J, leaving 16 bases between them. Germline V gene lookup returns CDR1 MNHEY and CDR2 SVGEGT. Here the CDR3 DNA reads TGTGCCAGCAGTTATAGTCGGCGTCGGGGAAACACTGAAGCTTTCTTT. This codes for CASSYSRRRGNTEAFF.

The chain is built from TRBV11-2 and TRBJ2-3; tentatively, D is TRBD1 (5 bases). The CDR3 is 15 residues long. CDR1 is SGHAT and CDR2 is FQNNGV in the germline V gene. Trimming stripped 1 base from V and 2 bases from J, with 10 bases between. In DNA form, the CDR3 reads TGTGCCAGCAGCTTAGGGGGCGGTTCCACAGATACGCAGTATTTT. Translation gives CASSLGGGSTDTQYF.

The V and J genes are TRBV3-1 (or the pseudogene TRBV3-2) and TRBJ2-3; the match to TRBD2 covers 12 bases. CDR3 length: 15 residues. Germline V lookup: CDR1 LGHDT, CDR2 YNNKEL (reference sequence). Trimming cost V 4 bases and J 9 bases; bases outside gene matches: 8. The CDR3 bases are TGTGCCAGCAGCCCCACTAGCGGGGGGTCGGGAACGCAGTATTTT. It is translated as CASSPTSGGSGTQYF.

The CDR3: CASSEVSVDPYNEQFF. For the CDR3, the DNA is TGTGCCAGCAGTGAAGTTTCGGTTGATCCCTACAATGAGCAGTTCTTC. The chain carries TRBV6-1 and TRBJ2-1; D is unclear. The CDR3 totals 16 residues. The germline CDR1 and CDR2 sequences are MNHNS and SASEGT. V shed 1 base and J shed 2 bases, with 12 bases lying between them.

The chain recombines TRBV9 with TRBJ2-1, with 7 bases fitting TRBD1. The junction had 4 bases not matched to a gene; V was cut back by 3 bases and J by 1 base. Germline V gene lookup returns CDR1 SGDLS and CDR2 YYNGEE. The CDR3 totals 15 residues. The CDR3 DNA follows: TGTGCCAGCAGCGATACAGGGGTTTCCTACAATGAGCAGTTCTTC. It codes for CASSDTGVSYNEQFF.

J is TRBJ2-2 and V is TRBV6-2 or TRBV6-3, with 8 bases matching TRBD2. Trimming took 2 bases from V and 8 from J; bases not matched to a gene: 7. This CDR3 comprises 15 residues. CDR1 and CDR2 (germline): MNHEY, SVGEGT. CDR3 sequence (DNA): TGTGCCAGCAGTTACACGGGGGGGCTAGCAGGGGAGCTGTTTTTT. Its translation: CASSYTGGLAGELFF.

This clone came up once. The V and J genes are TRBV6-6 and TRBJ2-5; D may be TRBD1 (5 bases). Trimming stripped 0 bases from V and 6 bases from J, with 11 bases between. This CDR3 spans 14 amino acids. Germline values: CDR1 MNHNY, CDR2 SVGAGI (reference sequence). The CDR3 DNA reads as TGTGCCAGCAGTTACTCGAGAGACAGAAAGACCCAGTACTTC. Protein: CASSYSRDRKTQYF.

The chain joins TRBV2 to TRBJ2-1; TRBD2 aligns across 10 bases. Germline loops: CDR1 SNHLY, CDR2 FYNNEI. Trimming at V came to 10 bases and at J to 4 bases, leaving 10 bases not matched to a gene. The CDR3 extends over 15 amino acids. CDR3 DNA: TGTGCCACCCTTGGGCTAGCGGGGGCTTACAATGAGCAGTTCTTC. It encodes CATLGLAGAYNEQFF.

DNA of the CDR3: TGTGCCAGCACCGCTAGCTTGGACAGGACCTATGGCTACACCTTC. Translating it yields CASTASLDRTYGYTF. V is TRBV6-1 and J is TRBJ1-2, with 7 bases fitting TRBD1. Germline V gene lookup returns CDR1 MNHNS and CDR2 SASEGT. The length of the CDR3 is 15 residues. V gave up 7 bases and J gave up 4 bases; unmatched junction bases: 12.

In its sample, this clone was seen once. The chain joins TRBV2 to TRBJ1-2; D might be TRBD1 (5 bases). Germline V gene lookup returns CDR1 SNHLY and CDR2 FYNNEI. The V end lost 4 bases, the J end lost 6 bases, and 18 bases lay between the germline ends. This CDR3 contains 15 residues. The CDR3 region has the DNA TGTGCCAGCAGTGTGCAGGGATCGAGATCCGATGGCTACACCTTC. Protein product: CASSVQGSRSDGYTF.

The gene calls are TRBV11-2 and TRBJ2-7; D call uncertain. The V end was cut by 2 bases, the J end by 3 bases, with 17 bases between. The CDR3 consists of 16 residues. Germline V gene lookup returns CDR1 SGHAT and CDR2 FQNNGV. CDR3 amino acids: CASSLLVSRVFYEQYF. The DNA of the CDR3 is TGTGCCAGCAGCTTATTGGTTAGCAGAGTATTCTACGAGCAGTACTTC.

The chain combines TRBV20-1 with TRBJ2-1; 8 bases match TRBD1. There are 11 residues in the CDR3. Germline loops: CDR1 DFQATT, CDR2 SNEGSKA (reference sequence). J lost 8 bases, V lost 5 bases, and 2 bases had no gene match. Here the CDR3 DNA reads TGCAGTGCTTGGGGACAGGATGAGCAGTTCTTC. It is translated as CSAWGQDEQFF.

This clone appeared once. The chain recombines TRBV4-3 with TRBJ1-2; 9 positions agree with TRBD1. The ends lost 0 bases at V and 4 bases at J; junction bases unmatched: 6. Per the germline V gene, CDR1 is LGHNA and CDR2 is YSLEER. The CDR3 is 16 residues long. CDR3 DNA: TGCGCCAGCAGCCAAGATAACAGGGGACAGGGCTATGGCTACACCTTC. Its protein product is CASSQDNRGQGYGYTF.